The clone carrying this T cell receptor beta chain was observed a single time. Its antigen is still unknown. Here immunoSEQ multiplex PCR was the method, and the copy in TCRdb shows in-frame clones only, minus some. The sample has approximately 32,000 clones, 75% to 85% seen once. The CDR3 length is 13 residues. V lost 3 bases and J lost 0, with 5 bases in between. Germline CDR1 MNHNS, CDR2 SASEGT. These data come from a study of PD-L1 blockade in urothelial cancer. The overall study: Blood drawn 3 weeks (second dose) and 6 weeks after treatment start was analyzed. Overall study results and limits: Tumor-associated clones in blood expanded more at 3 weeks in durable-benefit patients.

Per patient, between 1 and 8 samples were collected at pretreatment and on-treatment time points. This chain joins TRBV6-1 and TRBJ1-1; no reliable D call. Sequenced here: PBMCs, sampled around atezolizumab (anti-PD-L1) treatment. This TCR derives from a man aged 60-69 years with urothelial cancer. The CDR3 is CASSDTVNTEAFF. The DNA for the CDR3 is TGTGCCAGCAGTGATACGGTGAACACTGAAGCTTTCTTT.